These 28 T cell receptor beta chains were sequenced from one sample in a study of T cells expressing NK-cell markers. TCRdb reprocessed the 5' RACE reads and reports one entry per CDR3 protein, with no DNA. The repertoire table contains roughly 170,000 distinct CDR3 sequences. Sequenced sample: blood T cells: a sorted CD56 or NKG2C T cell subset, CD4+ or CD8+ T cells, or bulk PBMC T cells (not recorded which). The source of these receptors is a woman aged 18-69 years in good health.

V is TRBV30 and J is TRBJ2-7; TCRdb's D call of TRBD1 is untestable without DNA. Germline V gene sequence: CDR1 GTSNPN, CDR2 SVGIG (reference sequence). The CDR3 runs 15 residues. This CDR3 is CAWSQAGTGKYEQYF.

The chain links TRBV20-1 to TRBJ1-1; there is no DNA to check the TCRdb D call of TRBD1. This CDR3 region has 14 residues. Per the germline V gene, CDR1 is DFQATT and CDR2 is SNEGSKA (reference sequence). CDR3 region: CSATQTGRNTEAFF.

CDR3 amino acids: CASSQDRAGGETQYF. The rearrangement links TRBV3-1 to TRBJ2-5; without DNA, the TCRdb call of TRBD1 cannot be checked. This CDR3 is built from 15 residues. Germline lookup yields CDR1 LGHDT and CDR2 YNNKEL (reference sequence).

The chain carries TRBV20-1 and TRBJ2-5. This CDR3 region has 12 residues. The germline V gene encodes CDR1 DFQATT and CDR2 SNEGSKA (reference sequence). CDR3 sequence reads: CSADLDGETQYF.

V is TRBV6-1 and J is TRBJ1-1. CDR3 length equals 15 residues. Germline loops: CDR1 MNHNS, CDR2 SASEGT. The CDR3 reads CASSEAFRGNTEAFF.

The chain is built from TRBV20-1 and TRBJ2-3; there is no DNA to check the TCRdb D call of TRBD1. CDR3 length: 14 amino acids. Germline CDR1 is DFQATT and CDR2 is SNEGSKA (reference sequence). The CDR3 region is CSATPQVGTDTQYF.

The chain links TRBV12-3 or TRBV12-4 to TRBJ2-3; TCRdb designates TRBD2, a call that cannot be tested without DNA. This CDR3 has 17 residues. CDR3 protein: CASSSVERGAFTDTQYF.

The CDR3 loop is CASSVGTVTYNEQFF. The chain employs TRBV9 and TRBJ2-1; absent DNA, TCRdb's TRBD2 call cannot be checked. The CDR3 has 15 amino acids. Germline values: CDR1 SGDLS, CDR2 YYNGEE. The variable domain in full, with the rest retrieved from reference TRBV9 and TRBJ2-1, is DSGVTQTPKHLITATGQRVTLRCSPRSGDLSVYWYQQSLDQGLQFLIQYYNGEERAKGNILERFSAQQFPDLHSELNLSSLELGDSALYFCASSVGTVTYNEQFFGPGTRLTVL.

V is TRBV18 and J is TRBJ2-3; checking the TCRdb D call of TRBD1 is not possible without DNA. This CDR3 is 13 amino acids long. Germline V gene data show CDR1 as KGHSH and CDR2 as LQKENI. The CDR3 region is CASSPRGSDTQYF. Full variable domain (rest looked up from reference TRBV18 and TRBJ2-3): NAGVMQNPRHLVRRRGQEARLRCSPMKGHSHVYWYRQLPEEGLKFMVYLQKENIIDESGMPKERFSAEFPKEGPSILRIQQVVRGDSAAYFCASSPRGSDTQYFGPGTRLTVL.

This chain uses TRBV27 with TRBJ2-7; TCRdb returns TRBD2, unconfirmable since there is no DNA. The CDR3 length is 12 residues. Per the germline V gene, CDR1 is MNHEY and CDR2 is SMNVEV (reference sequence). CDR3 sequence: CASSFRGGGEYF.

This chain connects TRBV7-2 to TRBJ2-7; no DNA is available, so the TRBD2 call from TCRdb remains unchecked. The CDR3 extends over 15 amino acids. Looked up from germline, CDR1 is SGHTA and CDR2 is FQGNSA. CDR3 in amino acids: CASRPTSGSAYEQYF.

The chain has TRBV6-1 and TRBJ2-5; checking the TCRdb D call of TRBD1 is not possible without DNA. The CDR3 length is 14 residues. The V gene's germline CDR1 is MNHNS and CDR2 SASEGT. CDR3 in amino acids: CASRDTSIQETQYF.

This chain joins TRBV5-1 and TRBJ2-1; there is no DNA to check the TCRdb D call of TRBD2. CDR3 length: 15 residues. CDR1 SGHRS and CDR2 YFSETQ come from the germline V gene. The CDR3 is CASRSTSGSYNEQFF.

This chain connects TRBV3-1 to TRBJ1-4; TCRdb designates TRBD1, a call that cannot be tested without DNA. The CDR3 runs 14 residues. The V gene's germline CDR1 is LGHDT and CDR2 YNNKEL (reference sequence). This chain's CDR3 is CASSRPGQGRKLFF. Drawing the rest from reference TRBV3-1 and TRBJ1-4, the complete variable domain is DTAVSQTPKYLVTQMGNDKSIKCEQNLGHDTMYWYKQDSKKFLKIMFSYNNKELIINETVPNRFSPKSPDKAHLNLHINSLELGDSAVYFCASSRPGQGRKLFFGSGTQLSVL.

This chain connects TRBV7-2 to TRBJ2-3; there is no DNA to check the TCRdb D call of TRBD2. The CDR3 covers 19 residues. The germline V gene has CDR1 SGHTA and CDR2 FQGNSA. This CDR3 is CASSLALSGSTGVGDTQYF. Looking up the rest from reference TRBV7-2 and TRBJ2-3 gives the full variable domain: GAGVSQSPSNKVTEKGKDVELRCDPISGHTALYWYRQSLGQGLEFLIYFQGNSAPDKSGLPSDRFSAERTGGSVSTLTIQRTQQEDSAVYLCASSLALSGSTGVGDTQYFGPGTRLTVL.

V is TRBV10-3 and J is TRBJ2-2. The germline V gene has CDR1 ENHRY and CDR2 SYGVKD. This CDR3 is 13 amino acids long. This CDR3 reads CAIKEENTGELFF.

This chain joins TRBV3-1 and TRBJ1-1; TCRdb reports TRBD1, a call that lacks DNA to check it against. The CDR3 consists of 13 residues. The V gene's germline CDR1 is LGHDT and CDR2 YNNKEL (reference sequence). CDR3 protein: CASSQGPRDEAFF.

The genes are TRBV5-1 and TRBJ2-3; there is no DNA to check the TCRdb D call of TRBD2. Germline assignment: CDR1 SGHRS and CDR2 YFSETQ. This CDR3 is built from 16 residues. CDR3 sequence reads: CASSLLPGGSTDTQYF. Full variable domain (remainder filled in from reference TRBV5-1 and TRBJ2-3): KAGVTQTPRYLIKTRGQQVTLSCSPISGHRSVSWYQQTPGQGLQFLFEYFSETQRNKGNFPGRFSGRQFSNSRSEMNVSTLELGDSALYLCASSLLPGGSTDTQYFGPGTRLTVL.

The J gene is TRBJ1-5, the V gene TRBV27; TCRdb selects TRBD1, and the lack of DNA leaves this call unchecked. Germline lookup yields CDR1 MNHEY and CDR2 SMNVEV (reference sequence). The CDR3 is 15 amino acids. The CDR3 region is CASAPGTGVVQPQHF.

The V call is TRBV3-1, the J call TRBJ2-1. Germline CDR1 and CDR2: LGHDT and YNNKEL (reference sequence). CDR3 length: 14 amino acids. The chain's CDR3 is CASSYASSYNEQFF.

The gene calls are TRBV11-2 and TRBJ2-1; TCRdb proposes TRBD1, but this gene call is untestable without DNA. Germline loops: CDR1 SGHAT, CDR2 FQNNGV. CDR3 length equals 16 residues. The CDR3 reads CASSFRDRVVYNEQFF.

The chain links TRBV12-3 or TRBV12-4 to TRBJ2-7; the TCRdb D gene call, TRBD1, has no DNA to confirm it. The CDR3 covers 13 residues. The CDR3 sequence: CASSLQGATEQYF.

The J gene is TRBJ1-1, the V gene TRBV20-1; checking the TCRdb D call of TRBD1 is not possible without DNA. The CDR3 covers 14 residues. Germline CDR1 is DFQATT and CDR2 is SNEGSKA (reference sequence). The CDR3 is CSARDGGGRTEAFF.

The genes are TRBV5-1 and TRBJ2-2; TCRdb calls TRBD2, which cannot be checked without DNA. Germline CDR1 reads SGHRS; CDR2 reads YFSETQ. There are 16 residues in the CDR3. This CDR3 reads CASSLAAGANTGELFF.

The chain is built from TRBV6-1 and TRBJ2-7. Germline CDR1 and CDR2: MNHNS and SASEGT. CDR3 length: 15 amino acids. The CDR3 sequence is CASSEEIGRRYEQYF.

The V call is TRBV7-9, the J call TRBJ2-7; TCRdb outputs TRBD1, but without DNA this stays unchecked. CDR3 length: 13 residues. CDR1 and CDR2 (germline): SEHNR, FQNEAQ (reference sequence). CDR3 protein: CASSYTQGYEQYF.

J is TRBJ1-5 and V is TRBV12-3 or TRBV12-4. The CDR3 consists of 13 residues. The CDR3: CASSLSGVQPQHF.

This rearrangement joins TRBV9 to TRBJ2-3; the D call of TRBD1 rests on TCRdb alone, since no DNA is present to check it. Germline CDR1 SGDLS, CDR2 YYNGEE. This CDR3 contains 15 residues. The CDR3 here is CASSTPGTDTDTQYF.